What follows are 29 T cell receptor beta chains derived from one specimen sequenced in a study of T cell repertoires in ileal Crohn's disease. Sequencing was performed with immunoSEQ multiplex PCR; in TCRdb, only in-frame clones are kept and a portion is missing. The data contain some 13,000 clones, approximately 78% of them seen just once; the ten biggest clones take up under 20%. The specimen sequenced was ileal tissue. These receptors all stem from an adult with Crohn's disease.

The J gene is TRBJ2-1, the V gene TRBV29-1; possibly TRBD1 for D (5 bases). The germline V and J ends were trimmed by 4 bases and 3 bases, with 10 bases remaining between them. This CDR3 is 13 amino acids long. CDR1 SQVTM and CDR2 ANQGSEA come from the germline V gene. The CDR3 loop is CSVVGEDYNEQFF. The CDR3 nucleotides read TGCAGCGTTGTAGGGGAAGACTACAATGAGCAGTTCTTC.

The CDR3 loop reads CASSLLARGDGYTF. CDR3 nucleotide sequence: TGTGCCAGCAGCTTACTGGCCAGGGGGGACGGCTACACCTTC. The chain is built from TRBV5-6 and TRBJ1-2; 7 bases line up with TRBD1. With 2 bases clipped from V and 8 bases from J, the junction kept 9 bases outside the gene matches. From germline, CDR1 is SGHDT and CDR2 YYEEEE. There are 14 residues in the CDR3.

The V call is TRBV11-2, the J call TRBJ1-1; D perhaps matches TRBD1 (5 bases). The CDR3 consists of 15 residues. The V end lost 2 bases, the J end lost 4 bases, and 14 bases lay between the germline ends. Germline V lookup: CDR1 SGHAT, CDR2 FQNNGV. The CDR3: CASSLSGGRVTEAFF. CDR3 DNA: TGTGCCAGCAGCTTATCCGGGGGTAGAGTCACTGAAGCTTTCTTT. Together with reference TRBV11-2 and TRBJ1-1, the CDR3 gives the full variable domain: EAGVAQSPRYKIIEKRQSVAFWCNPISGHATLYWYQQILGQGPKLLIQFQNNGVVDDSQLPKDRFSAERLKGVDSTLKIQPAKLEDSAVYLCASSLSGGRVTEAFFGQGTRLTVV.

CDR3 residues: CASSPPLGYNEQFF. CDR3 DNA sequence: TGTGCCAGCTCACCACCGCTAGGTTACAATGAGCAGTTCTTC. The chain is built from TRBV18 and TRBJ2-1; D gene unclear. V shed 0 bases and J shed 4 bases, with 7 bases lying between them. Per the germline V gene, CDR1 is KGHSH and CDR2 is LQKENI. The CDR3 covers 14 residues.

V gene TRBV2 combines with J gene TRBJ2-3; the match to TRBD2 covers 13 bases. V trimming: 6 bases; J trimming: 3 bases; junction bases outside the gene matches: 6. The CDR3 consists of 16 residues. Germline V CDR1 and CDR2: SNHLY, FYNNEI. CDR3: CASRRLAGGGTDTQYF. The CDR3 coding sequence is TGTGCCAGCAGGAGACTAGCGGGGGGCGGGACAGATACGCAGTATTTT.

This CDR3 reads CASSSGQSYGYTF. The CDR3 coding sequence is TGCGCCAGCAGCTCGGGACAGAGCTATGGCTACACCTTC. The chain joins TRBV5-1 to TRBJ1-2; 7 nucleotides align to TRBD1. CDR1 is SGHRS, CDR2 YFSETQ, per germline. There are 13 residues in the CDR3. V lost 3 bases, J lost 4 bases, and 3 bases stayed unmatched.

The gene calls are TRBV5-6 and TRBJ1-1; D remains ambiguous. Looked up from germline, CDR1 is SGHDT and CDR2 is YYEEEE. Trimming removed 3 bases from V and 7 bases from J, with 13 bases in between. There are 13 residues in the CDR3. CDR3 DNA: TGTGCCAGCAGCTACGTACCGCTAGGTGAAGCTTTCTTT. Protein product: CASSYVPLGEAFF.

The chain uses TRBV7-3 and TRBJ2-3; TRBD2 is a possible D gene (6 bases). Germline lookup yields CDR1 SGHTA and CDR2 FQGTGA. Trimming took off 2 bases at V and 4 bases at J, with 10 bases between the two ends. This CDR3 contains 14 residues. The CDR3 sequence: CASSLLGEADTQYF. The CDR3 region has the DNA TGTGCCAGCAGCTTATTAGGGGAGGCAGATACGCAGTATTTT.

V is TRBV9 and J is TRBJ2-1; 9 bases match TRBD2. The germline V gene has CDR1 SGDLS and CDR2 YYNGEE. The CDR3 totals 19 residues. V was pared by 4 bases and J by 3 bases, with 17 bases of the junction left unmatched. The CDR3 nucleotides are TGTGCCAGCAGCTCCCCTCGAGGAAGCGGGGGGCCGCACTACAATGAGCAGTTCTTC. The encoded protein is CASSSPRGSGGPHYNEQFF.

This chain joins TRBV4-1 and TRBJ2-1; 7 bases match TRBD2. V was pared by 0 bases and J by 2 bases, with 7 bases of the junction left unmatched. This CDR3 comprises 17 residues. Germline lookup yields CDR1 MGHRA and CDR2 YSYEKL. Here the CDR3 DNA reads TGCGCCAGCAGCCAAGACCCTACTAGCGCGACCTACAATGAGCAGTTCTTC. Residues: CASSQDPTSATYNEQFF.

The chain links TRBV18 to TRBJ1-4, with a possible D match to TRBD1 (6 bases). Germline CDR1 reads KGHSH; CDR2 reads LQKENI. CDR3 length: 14 residues. Trimming removed 2 bases at V and 8 bases at J, with 12 bases between. CDR3 bases: TGTGCCAGCTCACCAGGGGGCGCGTACGAAAAACTGTTTTTT. It codes for CASSPGGAYEKLFF.

This clone was seen a handful of times. This sequence joins TRBV7-3 and TRBJ2-3, with D perhaps matching TRBD1 (6 bases). The CDR3 spans 16 residues. Germline lookup yields CDR1 SGHTA and CDR2 FQGTGA. Trimming removed 4 bases at V and 0 bases at J, with 14 bases between. The CDR3: CASSSGHHTSTDTQYF. CDR3 DNA sequence: TGTGCCAGCAGCTCGGGACACCATACTAGCACAGATACGCAGTATTTT. The whole variable domain, filled in from reference TRBV7-3 and TRBJ2-3, reads GAGVSQTPSNKVTEKGKYVELRCDPISGHTALYWYRQSLGQGPEFLIYFQGTGAADDSGLPNDRFFAVRPEGSVSTLKIQRTERGDSAVYLCASSSGHHTSTDTQYFGPGTRLTVL.

This chain joins TRBV5-1 and TRBJ1-4, with 7 bases matching TRBD1. J was trimmed by 0 bases and V by 2 bases; bases with no gene match: 16. This CDR3 has 20 amino acids. The germline V gene has CDR1 SGHRS and CDR2 YFSETQ. DNA of the CDR3: TGCGCCAGCAGCTTCAACTGGAGACAGGGTTTTTCCGCAACTAATGAAAAACTGTTTTTT. As protein: CASSFNWRQGFSATNEKLFF.

The chain recombines TRBV27 with TRBJ1-2, with D hard to call. The CDR3 runs 16 residues. Looked up from germline, CDR1 is MNHEY and CDR2 is SMNVEV (reference sequence). Trimming left V 2 bases short and J 8 bases short, with 21 bases between. CDR3 amino acids: CASSLTIGSRSGGYTF. As DNA, the CDR3 is TGTGCCAGCAGTTTAACAATCGGCAGCCGATCGGGGGGCTACACCTTC.

The chain recombines TRBV9 with TRBJ1-4, with D hard to call. The CDR3 extends over 15 amino acids. V dropped 0 bases and J dropped 1 base, with 7 bases sitting between them. Germline assignment: CDR1 SGDLS and CDR2 YYNGEE. Here the CDR3 reads CASSVDGGTNEKLFF. The CDR3 DNA reads TGTGCCAGCAGCGTAGATGGCGGAACTAATGAAAAACTGTTTTTT.

This chain uses TRBV5-1 with TRBJ2-7, with TRBD2 matching 8 bases. The V segment lost 1 base and the J segment 2 bases; nucleotides outside the gene matches: 14. CDR3 length: 18 residues. Per the germline V gene, CDR1 is SGHRS and CDR2 is YFSETQ. The CDR3 loop is CASSLMASGPAWPYEQYF. CDR3 nucleotides: TGCGCCAGCAGCTTGATGGCTAGCGGGCCCGCCTGGCCCTACGAGCAGTACTTC.

The V and J genes are TRBV29-1 and TRBJ2-1; 7 nucleotides line up with TRBD1. J lost 7 bases, V lost 0 bases, and 12 bases had no gene match. The CDR3 sequence is 16 residues long. Germline V gives CDR1 SQVTM, CDR2 ANQGSEA. The CDR3 DNA follows: TGCAGCGTTGAAGATCCCAAGGGGGCGCAGGGTAATGAGCAGTTCTTC. This codes for CSVEDPKGAQGNEQFF.

The chain recombines TRBV7-3 with TRBJ1-1; unclear D gene. Germline loops: CDR1 SGHTA, CDR2 FQGTGA. This CDR3 region has 13 residues. Trimming stripped 3 bases from V and 5 bases from J, with 10 bases between. CDR3 nucleotides: TGTGCCAGCAGCTTCCGAGCGGGAACTGAAGCTTTCTTT. This encodes CASSFRAGTEAFF.

The chain carries TRBV5-1 and TRBJ1-3; D may be TRBD1 (5 bases). CDR1 and CDR2 (germline): SGHRS, YFSETQ. This CDR3 is 15 amino acids long. V lost 0 bases to trimming and J lost 2 bases, with 9 bases between them. This CDR3 is CASSLDGAAGNTIYF. The CDR3 DNA reads as TGCGCCAGCAGCTTGGATGGGGCAGCTGGAAACACCATATATTTT.

This chain uses TRBV19 with TRBJ1-2; D unclear. Germline CDR1 and CDR2: LNHDA and SQIVND (reference sequence). Trimming took off 0 bases at V and 7 bases at J, with 9 bases between the two ends. This CDR3 contains 13 residues. CDR3 amino acids: CASSIDPIGGYTF. DNA for the CDR3: TGTGCCAGTAGTATAGATCCCATCGGTGGCTACACCTTC.

The chain carries TRBV13 and TRBJ1-1; D gene uncertain. Germline-derived CDR1 and CDR2 are PRHDT and FYEKMQ (reference sequence). The CDR3 is made up of 13 amino acids. V dropped 0 bases and J dropped 5 bases, with 7 bases sitting between them. The CDR3 DNA sequence: TGTGCCAGCAGCTTAGGCCTGAGAACTGAAGCTTTCTTT. Its translation: CASSLGLRTEAFF.

The chain links TRBV29-1 to TRBJ1-2; TRBD1 agrees at 9 bases. V shed 4 bases and J 8 bases; nucleotides not matched to a gene: 8. The V gene's germline CDR1 is SQVTM and CDR2 ANQGSEA. This CDR3 has 13 amino acids. CDR3 in DNA: TGCAGCGTTGTTACAGGGGGCGGAGGCGGCTACACCTTC. Amino acids: CSVVTGGGGGYTF. Together with reference TRBV29-1 and TRBJ1-2, the CDR3 gives the full variable domain: SAVISQKPSRDICQRGTSLTIQCQVDSQVTMMFWYRQQPGQSLTLIATANQGSEATYESGFVIDKFPISRPNLTFSTLTVSNMSPEDSSIYLCSVVTGGGGGYTFGSGTRLTVV.

V is TRBV9 and J is TRBJ2-5; 11 nucleotides match TRBD2. V trimming: 0 bases; J trimming: 1 base; junction bases outside the gene matches: 8. The CDR3 runs to 18 residues. Germline V gives CDR1 SGDLS, CDR2 YYNGEE. The CDR3 is CASSVDGLAGGLQETQYF. The DNA of the CDR3 is TGTGCCAGCAGCGTAGATGGCCTAGCGGGGGGACTCCAAGAGACCCAGTACTTC.

In its sample, this clone was seen a few times. The chain employs TRBV7-9 and TRBJ2-2; 14 bases are a match to TRBD2. The CDR3 loop spans 17 amino acids. Unmatched junction bases numbered 8, after V lost 7 bases and J lost 4 bases. Germline V CDR1 and CDR2: SEHNR, FQNEAQ (reference sequence). CDR3 amino acids: CASNLGLAGAFTGELFF. CDR3 coding DNA: TGTGCCAGCAACTTGGGACTAGCGGGAGCGTTCACCGGGGAGCTGTTTTTT.

The chain combines TRBV7-2 with TRBJ2-5, with 13 positions matching TRBD2. This CDR3 comprises 18 residues. The V and J ends lost 7 bases and 5 bases, in that order; junction bases with no gene match: 16. The germline V gene has CDR1 SGHTA and CDR2 FQGNSA. CDR3: CASNDPLTSGGPWETQYF. As DNA, the CDR3 is TGTGCCAGCAACGACCCTCTGACTAGCGGGGGGCCCTGGGAGACCCAGTACTTC.

This sequence joins TRBV5-1 and TRBJ2-7; 10 bases are a match to TRBD1. Germline V gene data show CDR1 as SGHRS and CDR2 as YFSETQ. This CDR3 is built from 15 residues. The V gene end was trimmed by 1 base and the J gene end by 4 bases; junction bases not matched to a gene: 5. The CDR3 DNA reads TGCGCCAGCAGCTTGTTAGGGACAGGGGAGTACGAGCAGTACTTC. It encodes CASSLLGTGEYEQYF.

The chain recombines TRBV9 with TRBJ1-4; 7 bases align to TRBD1. After removal of 4 bases from V and 8 bases from J, the junction contained 11 bases not matched to a gene. Germline V gene data show CDR1 as SGDLS and CDR2 as YYNGEE. The CDR3 is made up of 15 amino acids. The CDR3 region is CASSRLGQVQEKLFF. The CDR3 bases are TGTGCCAGCAGCCGACTAGGACAGGTTCAGGAAAAACTGTTTTTT.

About this clone itself: The junction and the germline gene differ at one end; a read error may be behind it. The V and J genes are TRBV7-7 and TRBJ2-5; 7 bases map to TRBD2. The length of the CDR3 is 15 residues. Per germline, CDR1 SSHAT and CDR2 FNYEAQ (reference sequence). CDR3 bases: TGTGCTAGCAGCTTAGCGTGGGGGGGCCAAGAGACCCAGTACTTC. Encoded protein: CASSLAWGGQETQYF. The variable domain in full, with the rest retrieved from reference TRBV7-7 and TRBJ2-5, is GAGVSQSPRYKVTKRGQDVTLRCDPISSHATLYWYQQALGQGPEFLTYFNYEAQPDKSGLPSDRFSAERPEGSISTLTIQRTEQRDSAMYRCASSLAWGGQETQYFGPGTRLLVL.

The genes are TRBV5-6 and TRBJ2-5, with a weak D call TRBD1 (5 bases). With 0 bases removed from V and 0 bases from J, the gap between germline ends came to 6 bases. The CDR3 runs to 14 residues. Germline V gives CDR1 SGHDT, CDR2 YYEEEE. The CDR3: CASSLDRYQETQYF. Written as DNA, the CDR3 is TGTGCCAGCAGCTTGGACAGGTACCAAGAGACCCAGTACTTC.